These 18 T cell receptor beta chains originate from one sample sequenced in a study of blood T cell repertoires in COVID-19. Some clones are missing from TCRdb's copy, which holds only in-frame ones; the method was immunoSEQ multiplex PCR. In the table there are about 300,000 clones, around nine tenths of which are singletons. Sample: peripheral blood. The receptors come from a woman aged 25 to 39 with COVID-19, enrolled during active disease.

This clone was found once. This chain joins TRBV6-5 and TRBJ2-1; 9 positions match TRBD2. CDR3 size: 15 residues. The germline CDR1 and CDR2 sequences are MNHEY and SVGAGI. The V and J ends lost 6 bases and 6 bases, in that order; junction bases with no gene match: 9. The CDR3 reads CASSIPGLAGNEQFF. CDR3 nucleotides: TGTGCCAGCAGCATACCGGGACTAGCTGGCAATGAGCAGTTCTTC.

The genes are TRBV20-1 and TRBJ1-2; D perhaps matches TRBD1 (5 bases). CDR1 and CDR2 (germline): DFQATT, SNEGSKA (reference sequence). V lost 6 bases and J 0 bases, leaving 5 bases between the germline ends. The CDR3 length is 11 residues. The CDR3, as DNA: TGCAGTGCCAGGGCTAACTATGGCTACACCTTC. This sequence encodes CSARANYGYTF.

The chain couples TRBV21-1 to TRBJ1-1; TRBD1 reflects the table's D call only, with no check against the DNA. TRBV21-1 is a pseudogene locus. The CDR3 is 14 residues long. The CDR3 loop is CASTSRQGKTEAFF. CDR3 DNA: TGTGCCAGTACTAGTCGGCAGGGGAAAACTGAAGCTTTCTTT.

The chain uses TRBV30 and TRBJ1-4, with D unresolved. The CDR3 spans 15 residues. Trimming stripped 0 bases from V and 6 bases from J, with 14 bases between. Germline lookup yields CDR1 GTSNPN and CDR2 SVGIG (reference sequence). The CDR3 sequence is CAWSVRFTTDEKLFF. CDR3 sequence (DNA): TGTGCCTGGAGTGTACGGTTTACTACTGATGAAAAACTGTTTTTT. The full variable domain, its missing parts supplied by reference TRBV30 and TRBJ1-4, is SQTIHQWPATLVQPVGSPLSLECTVEGTSNPNLYWYRQAAGRGLQLLFYSVGIGQISSEVPQNLSASRPQDRQFILSSKKLLLSDSGFYLCAWSVRFTTDEKLFFGSGTQLSVL.

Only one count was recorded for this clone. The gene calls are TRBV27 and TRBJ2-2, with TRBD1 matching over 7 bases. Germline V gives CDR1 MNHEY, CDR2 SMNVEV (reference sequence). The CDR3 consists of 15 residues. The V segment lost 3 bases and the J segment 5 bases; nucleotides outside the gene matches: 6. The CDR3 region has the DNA TGTGCCAGCAGTTTCGCACAGGGGTGGACCGGGGAGCTGTTTTTT. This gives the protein CASSFAQGWTGELFF.

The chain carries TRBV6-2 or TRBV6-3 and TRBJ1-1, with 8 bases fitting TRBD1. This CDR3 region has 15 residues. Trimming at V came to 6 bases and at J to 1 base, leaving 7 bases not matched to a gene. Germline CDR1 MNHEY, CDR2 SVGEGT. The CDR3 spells CASSSSGTGNTEAFF. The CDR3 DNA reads TGTGCCAGCAGCTCGTCCGGGACAGGGAACACTGAAGCTTTCTTT.

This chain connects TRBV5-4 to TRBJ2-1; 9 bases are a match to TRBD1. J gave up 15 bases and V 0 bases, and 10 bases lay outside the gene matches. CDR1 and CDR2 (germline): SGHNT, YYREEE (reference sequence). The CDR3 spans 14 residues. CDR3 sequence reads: CASSLDRGRGPPFF. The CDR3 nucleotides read TGTGCCAGCAGCTTGGACAGGGGGCGGGGACCCCCGTTCTTC. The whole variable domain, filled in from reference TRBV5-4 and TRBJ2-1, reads ETGVTQSPTHLIKTRGQQVTLRCSSQSGHNTVSWYQQALGQGPQFIFQYYREEENGRGNFPPRFSGLQFPNYSSELNVNALELDDSALYLCASSLDRGRGPPFFGPGTRLTVL.

The CDR3 DNA reads as TGCGCCAGCAGCTTGGTCGCGGGACTAGCGGGAGCGGGCAACTACGAGCAGTACTTC. Amino acid sequence: CASSLVAGLAGAGNYEQYF. V gene TRBV5-1 combines with J gene TRBJ2-7; 14 nucleotides match TRBD2. Per the germline V gene, CDR1 is SGHRS and CDR2 is YFSETQ. V lost 0 bases, J lost 3 bases, and 11 bases stayed unmatched. The CDR3 length is 19 residues.

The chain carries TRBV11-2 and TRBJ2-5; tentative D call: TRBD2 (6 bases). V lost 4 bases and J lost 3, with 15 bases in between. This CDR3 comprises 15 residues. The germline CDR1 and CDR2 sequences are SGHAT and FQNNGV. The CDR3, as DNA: TGTGCCAGCAGCTCCCTTTCCGGGGGTAAAGAGACCCAGTACTTC. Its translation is CASSSLSGGKETQYF.

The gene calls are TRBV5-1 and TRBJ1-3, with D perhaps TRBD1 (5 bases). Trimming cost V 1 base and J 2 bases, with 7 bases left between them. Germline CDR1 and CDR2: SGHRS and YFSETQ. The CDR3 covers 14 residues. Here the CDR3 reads CASSLRGAGNTIYF. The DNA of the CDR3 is TGCGCCAGCAGCTTGCGGGGGGCTGGAAACACCATATATTTT.

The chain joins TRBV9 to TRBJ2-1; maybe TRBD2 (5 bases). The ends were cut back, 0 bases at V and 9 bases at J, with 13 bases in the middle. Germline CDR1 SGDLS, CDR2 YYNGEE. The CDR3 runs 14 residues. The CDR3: CASSVDYGIGEQFF. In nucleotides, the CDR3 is TGTGCCAGCAGCGTAGATTACGGGATCGGTGAGCAGTTCTTC.

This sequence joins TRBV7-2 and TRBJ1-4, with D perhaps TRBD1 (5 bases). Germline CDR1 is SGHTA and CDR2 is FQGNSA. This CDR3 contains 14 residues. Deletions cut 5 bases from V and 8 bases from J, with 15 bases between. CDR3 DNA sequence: TGTGCCAGCAGCCTAAGGGGAGGGTACGAAAAACTGTTTTTT. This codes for CASSLRGGYEKLFF.

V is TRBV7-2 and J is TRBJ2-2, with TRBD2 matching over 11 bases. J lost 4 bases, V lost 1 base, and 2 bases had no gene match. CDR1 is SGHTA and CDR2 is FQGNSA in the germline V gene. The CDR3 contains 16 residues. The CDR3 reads CASSLGLAGSTGELFF. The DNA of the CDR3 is TGTGCCAGCAGCTTAGGACTAGCGGGAAGCACCGGGGAGCTGTTTTTT.

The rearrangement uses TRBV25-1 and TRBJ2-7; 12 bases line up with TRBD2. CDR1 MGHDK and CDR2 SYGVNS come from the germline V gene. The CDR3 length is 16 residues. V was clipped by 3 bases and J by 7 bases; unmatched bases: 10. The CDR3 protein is CASSDLASGRAGEQYF. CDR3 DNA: TGTGCCAGCAGTGACCTGGCTAGCGGGAGGGCAGGGGAGCAGTACTTC.

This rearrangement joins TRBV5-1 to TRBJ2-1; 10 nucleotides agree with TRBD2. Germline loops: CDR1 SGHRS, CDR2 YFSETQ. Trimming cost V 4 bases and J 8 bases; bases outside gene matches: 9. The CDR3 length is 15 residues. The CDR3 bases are TGCGCCAGCAGCCTCCTAGCGGGAGAGGGTGATGAGCAGTTCTTC. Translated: CASSLLAGEGDEQFF. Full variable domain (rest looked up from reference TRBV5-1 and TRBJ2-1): KAGVTQTPRYLIKTRGQQVTLSCSPISGHRSVSWYQQTPGQGLQFLFEYFSETQRNKGNFPGRFSGRQFSNSRSEMNVSTLELGDSALYLCASSLLAGEGDEQFFGPGTRLTVL.

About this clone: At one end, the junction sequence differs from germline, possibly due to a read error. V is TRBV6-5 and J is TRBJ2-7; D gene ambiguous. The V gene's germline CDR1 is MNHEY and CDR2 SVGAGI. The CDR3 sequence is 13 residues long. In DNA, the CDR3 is TGTGCCAGCAGTCCTACCATAAACCGCGGTTCGGACTTC. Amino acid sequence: CASSPTINRGSDF.

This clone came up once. CDR3 residues: CASSFGGPNNEQFF. CDR3 nucleotides: TGCGCCAGCAGCTTCGGGGGACCCAACAATGAGCAGTTCTTC. The chain joins TRBV5-1 to TRBJ2-1; a possible D gene is TRBD2 (6 bases). Trimming cost V 2 bases and J 5 bases, with 11 bases left between them. Per germline, CDR1 SGHRS and CDR2 YFSETQ. The CDR3 length is 14 residues.

The CDR3 DNA sequence: TGTGCCAGCAGCTTACCCCGACAAATAGGACTGGCGTCCCGCTACAATGAGCAGTTCTTC. Protein product: CASSLPRQIGLASRYNEQFF. This chain joins TRBV11-3 and TRBJ2-1; D may be TRBD2 (5 bases). Germline V gene data show CDR1 as SGHNT and CDR2 as YENEEA. CDR3 size: 20 residues. Trimming stripped 2 bases from V and 3 bases from J, with 26 bases between.